This T cell receptor beta chain originates from a study of CD8 T cells in ankylosing spondylitis. The study, taken as a whole, reports: For ankylosing spondylitis blood, a TCR beta motif of about eight highly homologous variants appeared characteristic.

On this clonotype: Its antigen is undetermined.

TCRdb called the 5' RACE reads again in MiXCR, with one record for every CDR3 protein. The repertoire holds more than 300,000 distinct CDR3 sequences, with 6.5% to 10% as singletons. The germline CDR1 and CDR2 sequences are SGHDN and FVKESK. The CDR3 runs to 15 residues. V trimming: 2 bases; J trimming: 4 bases; junction bases outside the gene matches: 7. This clonotype was obtained from a male donor with ankylosing spondylitis. Material for sequencing was blood, either unsorted or a sorted T cell fraction (not recorded which). The V gene is TRBV14, the J gene TRBJ2-7, with 8 positions matching TRBD1. The CDR3: CASSQYRGYRYEQYF. The CDR3 DNA sequence: TGTGCCAGCAGCCAATACAGGGGGTACAGGTACGAGCAGTACTTC.